This T cell receptor beta chain was captured in a study of early T cells in non-severe SARS-CoV-2 infection. Study in general: Chains stayed unpaired after sequencing of bulk RNA from unsorted whole blood.

Study-wide points: Missing private and CD4 specificities, VDJdb matching favored anti-spike CD8 responses.

Unique molecular identifiers tagged individual cDNA molecules. TCRdb processed the 5' RACE reads anew with MiXCR; each CDR3 protein has one entry. The sample has about 67,000 distinct CDR3 sequences, approximately 10% seen once. About this clonotype: The antigen remains unidentified.

This CDR3 is built from 11 residues. In germline, CDR1 is LGHDT, CDR2 YNNKEL (reference sequence). Trimming cost V 5 bases and J 8 bases, with 10 bases left between them. The chain carries TRBV3-1 and TRBJ2-7, with no clear D. The receptor's source is an adult who was a healthcare worker with PCR-confirmed SARS-CoV-2 infection or an uninfected control (not recorded which). Sequenced sample: whole blood. The CDR3 spells CASSARRKQYF. The CDR3 DNA sequence: TGTGCCAGCAGCGCCCGAAGGAAGCAGTACTTC.